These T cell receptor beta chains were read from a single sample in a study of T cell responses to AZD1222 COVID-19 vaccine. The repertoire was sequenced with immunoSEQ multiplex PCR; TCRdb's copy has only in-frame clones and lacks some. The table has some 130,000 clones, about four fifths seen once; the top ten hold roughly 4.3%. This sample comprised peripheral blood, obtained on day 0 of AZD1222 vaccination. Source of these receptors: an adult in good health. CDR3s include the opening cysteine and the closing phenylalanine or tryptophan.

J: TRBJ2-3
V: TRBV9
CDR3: CASSAGSGRGLSTDTQYF

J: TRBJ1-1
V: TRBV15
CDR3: CATGVGANTEAFF

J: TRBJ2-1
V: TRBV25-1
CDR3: CASSEFLAYEQFF

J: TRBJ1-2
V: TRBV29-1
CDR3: CRLDRDSGYTF

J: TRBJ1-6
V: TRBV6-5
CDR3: CASSLSTGDSPLHF

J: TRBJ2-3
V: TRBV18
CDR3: CASSTRLLAGASTDTQYF

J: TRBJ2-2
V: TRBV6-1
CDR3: CASSEIVTGELFF

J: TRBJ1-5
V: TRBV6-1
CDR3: CASSERTAYSNQPQHF

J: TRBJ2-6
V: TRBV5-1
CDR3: CASSLEQGRTNVLTF

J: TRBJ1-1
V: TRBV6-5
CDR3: CASSYSSGRGRAFF

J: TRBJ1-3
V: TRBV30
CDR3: CASRRGGSGNTIYF

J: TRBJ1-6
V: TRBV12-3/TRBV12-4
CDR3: CASSRQGESPLHF

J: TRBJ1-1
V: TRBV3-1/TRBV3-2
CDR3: CASSQASGRRGTEAFF

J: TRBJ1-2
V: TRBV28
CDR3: CASSLNLGGYTF

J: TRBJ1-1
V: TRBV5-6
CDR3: CASSQTGVTSDTEAFF

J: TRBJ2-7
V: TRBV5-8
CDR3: CASSPRQGTRHEQYF

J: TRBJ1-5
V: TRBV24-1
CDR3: CATSESRAANQPQHF

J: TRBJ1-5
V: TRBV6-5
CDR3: CASSPTDSNQPQHF

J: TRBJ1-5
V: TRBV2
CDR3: CASGRDTFSNQPQHF

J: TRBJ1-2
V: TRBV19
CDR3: CASSSRTRNYGYTF

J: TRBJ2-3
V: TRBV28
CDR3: CASSSPRAFTDTQYF

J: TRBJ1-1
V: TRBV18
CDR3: CASSRSTGMNTEAFF

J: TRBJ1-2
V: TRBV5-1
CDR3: CASSPGTVKNGGYTF

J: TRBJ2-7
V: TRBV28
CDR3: CASRGVGGQGLHEQYF

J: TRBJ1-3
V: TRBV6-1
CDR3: CASSEGGNSGNTIYF

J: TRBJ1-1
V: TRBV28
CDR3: CASSFIDSVNTEAFF

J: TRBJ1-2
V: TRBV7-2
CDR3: CASSYQAGQSNYGYTF

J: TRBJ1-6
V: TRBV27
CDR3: CASNILGPNNSPLHF

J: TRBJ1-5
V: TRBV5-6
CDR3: CASSLDNQPQHF

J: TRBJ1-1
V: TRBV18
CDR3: CASSPNLGTEAFF

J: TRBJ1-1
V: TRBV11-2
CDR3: CASSFRTENTEAFF

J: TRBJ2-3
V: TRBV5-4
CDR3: CASSLAGIFTDTQYF

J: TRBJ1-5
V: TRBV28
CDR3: CASSPQSLDRVINSNQPQHF

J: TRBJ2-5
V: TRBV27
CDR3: CASSSRIARGETQYF

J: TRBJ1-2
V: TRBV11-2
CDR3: CASSPDAGQGGYGYTF

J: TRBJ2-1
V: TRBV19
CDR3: CASSIGGGRGIEQFF

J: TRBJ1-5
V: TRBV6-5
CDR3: CATFPWDRGQPQHF

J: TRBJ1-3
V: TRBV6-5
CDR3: CASSYHRGSSGNTIYF

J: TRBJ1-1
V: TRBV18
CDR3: CASSLGTVRNTEAFF

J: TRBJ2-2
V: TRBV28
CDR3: CASRAGAFTGELFF

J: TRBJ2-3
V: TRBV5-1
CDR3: CASSSGPTGGDTQYF

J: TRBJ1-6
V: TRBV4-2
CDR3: CASSQGTGRDNSPLHF

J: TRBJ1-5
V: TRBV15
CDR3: CATRWTGGLSNQPQHF

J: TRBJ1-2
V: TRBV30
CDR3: CAWSAGDSRVGGYTF